Below, one T cell receptor (beta chain) is given with its context. This CDR3 is built from 15 residues. CDR1 LGHDT and CDR2 YNNKEL come from the germline V gene (reference sequence). V was shortened by 0 bases and J by 8 bases, with 16 bases between the two germline ends. This sample was included in a study of control samples from healthy donors and cancer patients. Only in-frame clones appear in the TCRdb table, and some are missing; sequencing was by immunoSEQ multiplex PCR. The table shows 130,000 or so clones, with about 89% occurring only once. The V and J genes are TRBV3-1 (or the pseudogene TRBV3-2) and TRBJ1-2; no reliable D call. Input material: blood. The TCR sequence derives from a man younger than 30 in good health. CDR3 amino acids: CASSQDAASGIGYTF. The CDR3 DNA reads as TGTGCCAGCAGCCAAGATGCGGCCAGCGGTATCGGCTACACCTTC.